Given below is one T cell receptor beta chain in context. Its antigen is undetermined. V gave up 7 bases and J gave up 4 bases, with 5 bases separating them. The CDR3 spans 11 residues. Germline V gene lookup returns CDR1 MNHEY and CDR2 SVGAGI. Assay: immunoSEQ multiplex PCR; the TCRdb copy retains only in-frame clones and omits some. The sample holds about 680,000 clones, around three quarters seen once. The data stem from a study of shared clonotypes between healthy human individuals. Study context: CD4 naive cells filled three plates per donor, CD4 memory three, CD8 naive two and CD8 memory one.

Overall study results and limits: Limitation of the genetic and exposure-history diversity represented came from the few donors.

Sequencing was performed on memory CD4+ T cells sorted from blood. Indicated subset: CD45RA-negative fraction. The V and J genes are TRBV6-5 and TRBJ1-3; D is unclear. The sequence was obtained from a woman in her twenties or thirties in good health. Written as DNA, the CDR3 is TGTGCCAGCACGTCAGGAAACACCATATATTTT. This codes for CASTSGNTIYF.